In this sample, the clone carrying this TCR beta chain turned up many times. Unique molecular identifiers were used to barcode this TCRbeta library. TCRdb reanalysed the PCR reads using MiXCR and keeps one entry per CDR3 protein. The sample consists of roughly 120,000 distinct CDR3 sequences, 10% of them appearing once. These data belong to a study of T-cell reconstitution after alpha-beta-depleted transplantation in children. Germline trimming cut 6 bases from V and 6 bases from J; bases unmatched to any gene: 8. The CDR3 covers 14 residues. In germline, CDR1 is DFQATT, CDR2 SNEGSKA (reference sequence).

This clonotype was obtained from a human donor who donated a stem cell graft to a child with acute lymphoblastic leukemia. This specimen was PBMCs from the stem cell graft donor, taken from the stem cell graft. The rearrangement uses TRBV20-1 and TRBJ1-5; 10 bases align to TRBD1. CDR3 DNA sequence: TGCAGTGCGGATGGGACAGGGGCGACTCAGCCCCAGCATTTT. The encoded protein is CSADGTGATQPQHF.